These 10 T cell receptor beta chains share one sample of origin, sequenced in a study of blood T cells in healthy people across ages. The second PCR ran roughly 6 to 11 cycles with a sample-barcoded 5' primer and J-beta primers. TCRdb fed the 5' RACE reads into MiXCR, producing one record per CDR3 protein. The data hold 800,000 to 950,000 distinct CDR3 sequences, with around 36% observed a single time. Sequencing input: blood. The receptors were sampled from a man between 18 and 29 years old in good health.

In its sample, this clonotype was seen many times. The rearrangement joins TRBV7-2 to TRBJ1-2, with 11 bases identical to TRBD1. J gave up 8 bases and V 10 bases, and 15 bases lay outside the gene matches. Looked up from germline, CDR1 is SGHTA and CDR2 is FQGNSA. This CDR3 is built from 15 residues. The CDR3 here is CATAWGGQGAGGYTF. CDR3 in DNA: TGTGCCACGGCCTGGGGAGGACAGGGGGCAGGAGGCTACACCTTC.

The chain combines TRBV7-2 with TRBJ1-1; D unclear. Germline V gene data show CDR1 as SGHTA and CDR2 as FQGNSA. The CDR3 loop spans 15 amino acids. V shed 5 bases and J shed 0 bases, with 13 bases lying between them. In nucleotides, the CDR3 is TGTGCCAGCAGCCCCGCGGTTGGGATGAACACTGAAGCTTTCTTT. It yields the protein CASSPAVGMNTEAFF.

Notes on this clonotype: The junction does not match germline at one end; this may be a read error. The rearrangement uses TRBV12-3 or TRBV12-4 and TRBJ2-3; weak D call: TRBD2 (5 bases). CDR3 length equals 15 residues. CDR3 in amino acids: CACSPLGDNTDTQYF. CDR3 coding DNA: TGTGCCTGCAGCCCACTCGGGGATAACACAGATACGCAGTATTTT.

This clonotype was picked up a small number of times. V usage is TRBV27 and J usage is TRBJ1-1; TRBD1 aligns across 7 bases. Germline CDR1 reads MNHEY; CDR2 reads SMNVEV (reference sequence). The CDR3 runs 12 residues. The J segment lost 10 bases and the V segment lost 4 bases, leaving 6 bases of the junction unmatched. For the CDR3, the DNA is TGTGCCAGCAGTTCAACCCAGGGGGGAGCTTTCTTT. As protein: CASSSTQGGAFF.

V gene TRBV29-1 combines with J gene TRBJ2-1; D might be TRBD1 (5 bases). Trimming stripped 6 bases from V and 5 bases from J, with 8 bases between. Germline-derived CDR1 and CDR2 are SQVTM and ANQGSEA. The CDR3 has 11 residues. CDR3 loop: CSVGHNNEQFF. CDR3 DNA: TGCAGCGTAGGACACAACAATGAGCAGTTCTTC.

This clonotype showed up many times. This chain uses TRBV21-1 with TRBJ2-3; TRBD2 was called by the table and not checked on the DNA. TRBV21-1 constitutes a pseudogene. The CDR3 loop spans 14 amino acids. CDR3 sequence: CASATSGVTDTQYF. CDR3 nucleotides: TGTGCCAGCGCAACTAGCGGGGTCACAGATACGCAGTATTTT.

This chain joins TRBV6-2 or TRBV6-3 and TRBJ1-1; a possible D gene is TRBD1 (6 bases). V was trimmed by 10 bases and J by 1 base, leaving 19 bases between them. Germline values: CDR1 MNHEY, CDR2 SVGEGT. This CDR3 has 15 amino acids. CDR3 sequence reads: CAIGRGATPNTEAFF. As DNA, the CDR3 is TGTGCCATAGGGAGGGGGGCTACCCCGAACACTGAAGCTTTCTTT.

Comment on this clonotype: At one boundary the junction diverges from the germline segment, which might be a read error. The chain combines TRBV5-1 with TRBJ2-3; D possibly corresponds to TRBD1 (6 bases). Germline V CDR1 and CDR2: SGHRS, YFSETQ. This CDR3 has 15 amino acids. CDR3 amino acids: CAGSHQGTPPGTQYF. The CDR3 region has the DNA TGCGCCGGCAGTCACCAGGGGACACCGCCTGGTACGCAGTATTTT.

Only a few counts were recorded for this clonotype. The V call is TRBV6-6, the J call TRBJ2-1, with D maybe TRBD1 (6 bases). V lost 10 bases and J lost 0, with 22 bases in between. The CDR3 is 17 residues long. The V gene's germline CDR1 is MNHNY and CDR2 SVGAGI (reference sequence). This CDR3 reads CATFAPRDKSSYNEQFF. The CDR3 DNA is TGTGCCACTTTCGCCCCCAGGGACAAGAGCTCCTACAATGAGCAGTTCTTC.

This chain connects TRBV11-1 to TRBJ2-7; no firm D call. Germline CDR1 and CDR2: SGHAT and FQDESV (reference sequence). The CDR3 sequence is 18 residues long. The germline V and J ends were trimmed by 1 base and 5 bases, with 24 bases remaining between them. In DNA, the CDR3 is TGTGCCAGCAGCTTAGTGCCCCGAAGGACCCGCATCCGTCACGAGCAGTACTTC. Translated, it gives CASSLVPRRTRIRHEQYF.